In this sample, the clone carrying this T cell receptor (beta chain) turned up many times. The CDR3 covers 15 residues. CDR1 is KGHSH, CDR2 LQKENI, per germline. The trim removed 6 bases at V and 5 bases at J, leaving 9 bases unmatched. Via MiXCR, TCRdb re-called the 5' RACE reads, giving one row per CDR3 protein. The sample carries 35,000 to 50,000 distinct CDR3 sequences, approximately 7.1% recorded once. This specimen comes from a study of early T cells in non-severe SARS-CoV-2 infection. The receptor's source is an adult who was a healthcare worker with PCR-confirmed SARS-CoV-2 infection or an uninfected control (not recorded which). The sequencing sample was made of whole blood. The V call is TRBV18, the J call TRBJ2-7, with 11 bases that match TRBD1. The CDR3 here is CASSTSGQGADEQYF. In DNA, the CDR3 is TGTGCCAGCTCCACCTCCGGACAGGGGGCGGACGAGCAGTACTTC.